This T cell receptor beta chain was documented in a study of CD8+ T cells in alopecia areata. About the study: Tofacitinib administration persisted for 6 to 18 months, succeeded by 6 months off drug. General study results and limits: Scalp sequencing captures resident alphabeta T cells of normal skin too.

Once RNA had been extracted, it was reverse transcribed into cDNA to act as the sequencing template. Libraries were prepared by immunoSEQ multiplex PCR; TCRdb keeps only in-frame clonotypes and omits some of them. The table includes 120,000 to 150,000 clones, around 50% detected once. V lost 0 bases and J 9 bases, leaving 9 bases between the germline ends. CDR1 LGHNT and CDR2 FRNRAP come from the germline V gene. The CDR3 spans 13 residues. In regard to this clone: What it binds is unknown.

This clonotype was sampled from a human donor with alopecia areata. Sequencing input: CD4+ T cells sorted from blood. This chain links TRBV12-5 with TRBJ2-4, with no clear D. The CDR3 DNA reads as TGTGCTAGTGGTTTGGTACGACTGGGCATTCAGTACTTC. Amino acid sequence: CASGLVRLGIQYF.